The T cell receptor beta chain under discussion was sequenced for a study of T cell changes during pregnancy in multiple sclerosis. The protocol was immunoSEQ multiplex PCR, while the TCRdb copy is restricted to in-frame clones and leaves out a portion. The data hold 65,000 to 95,000 clones, with 89% observed a single time. Losses at the gene ends were 8 bases for V and 6 bases for J; bases not matched to a gene: 9. The CDR3 is 13 residues long. CDR1 MDHEN and CDR2 SYDVKM come from the germline V gene. The receptor's source is a female donor with multiple sclerosis, enrolled in a pregnancy study. The starting material was peripheral blood, obtained before pregnancy. The chain has TRBV28 and TRBJ2-7; 8 bases fit TRBD2. CDR3 region: CASRLPGGGEQYF. CDR3 nucleotides: TGTGCCAGCCGTCTGCCGGGGGGGGGCGAGCAGTACTTC. The entire variable domain, with the rest obtained from reference TRBV28 and TRBJ2-7, is as follows: DVKVTQSSRYLVKRTGEKVFLECVQDMDHENMFWYRQDPGLGLRLIYFSYDVKMKEKGDIPEGYSVSREKKERFSLILESASTNQTSMYLCASRLPGGGEQYFGPGTRLTVT.